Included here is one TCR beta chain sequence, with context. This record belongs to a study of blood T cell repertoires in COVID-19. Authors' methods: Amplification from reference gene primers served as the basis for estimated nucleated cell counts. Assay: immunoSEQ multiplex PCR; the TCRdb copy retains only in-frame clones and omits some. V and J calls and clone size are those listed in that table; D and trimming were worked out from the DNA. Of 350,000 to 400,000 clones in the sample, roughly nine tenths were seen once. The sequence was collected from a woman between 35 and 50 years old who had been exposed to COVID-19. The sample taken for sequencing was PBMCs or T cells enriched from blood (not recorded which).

CDR3 loop: CATNDRGALANYGYTF. Here the CDR3 DNA reads TGTGCCACCAACGACAGGGGCGCCTTAGCTAACTATGGCTACACCTTC. V gene TRBV21-1 combines with J gene TRBJ1-2; TRBD1 was called by the table and not checked on the DNA. TRBV21-1 is shown as a pseudogene. The CDR3 loop spans 16 amino acids.